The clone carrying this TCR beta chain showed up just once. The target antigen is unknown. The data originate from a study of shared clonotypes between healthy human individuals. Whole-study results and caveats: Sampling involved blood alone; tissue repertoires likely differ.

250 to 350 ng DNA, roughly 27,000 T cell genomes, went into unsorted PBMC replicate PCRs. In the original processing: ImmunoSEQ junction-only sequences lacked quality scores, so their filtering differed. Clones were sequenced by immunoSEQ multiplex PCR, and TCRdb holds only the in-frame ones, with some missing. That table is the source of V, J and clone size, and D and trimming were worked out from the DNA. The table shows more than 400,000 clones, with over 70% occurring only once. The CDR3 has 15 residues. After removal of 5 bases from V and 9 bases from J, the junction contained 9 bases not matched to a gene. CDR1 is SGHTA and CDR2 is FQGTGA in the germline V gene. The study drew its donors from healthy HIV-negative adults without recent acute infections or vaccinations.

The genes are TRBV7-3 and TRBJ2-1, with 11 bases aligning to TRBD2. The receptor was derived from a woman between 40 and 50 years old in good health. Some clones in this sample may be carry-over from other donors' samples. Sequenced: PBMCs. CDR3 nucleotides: TGTGCCAGCAGCCTAGGGCTAGCGGGAGGTATTGAGCAGTTCTTC. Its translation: CASSLGLAGGIEQFF.